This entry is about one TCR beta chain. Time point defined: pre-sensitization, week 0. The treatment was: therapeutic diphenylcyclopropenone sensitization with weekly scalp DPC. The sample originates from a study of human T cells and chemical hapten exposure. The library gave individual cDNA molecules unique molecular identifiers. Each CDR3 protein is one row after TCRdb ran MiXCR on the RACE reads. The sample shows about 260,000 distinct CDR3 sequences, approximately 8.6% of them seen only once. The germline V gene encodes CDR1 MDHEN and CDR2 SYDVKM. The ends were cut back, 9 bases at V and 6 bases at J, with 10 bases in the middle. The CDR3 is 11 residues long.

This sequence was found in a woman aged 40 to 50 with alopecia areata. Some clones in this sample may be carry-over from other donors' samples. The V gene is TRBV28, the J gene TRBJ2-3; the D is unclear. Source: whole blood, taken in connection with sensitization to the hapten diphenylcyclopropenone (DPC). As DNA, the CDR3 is TGTGCCAGTCGTATCCTGGATACGCAGTATTTT. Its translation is CASRILDTQYF.